This TCR beta chain was captured by sequencing in a study of blood T cell repertoires in COVID-19. Study summary: COVID-19 samples from acute and convalescent phases originated in the United States, Italy and Spain. PBMCs, B-cell-depleted T cells, or T cells were the source of the cDNA or gDNA that made up the material.

V was pared by 4 bases and J by 3 bases, with 17 bases between. Germline assignment: CDR1 SGHRS and CDR2 YFSETQ. This CDR3 comprises 15 residues. Source study methods: It was from reference gene primer amplification that nucleated cell counts were estimated. Libraries were prepared by immunoSEQ multiplex PCR; TCRdb keeps only in-frame clonotypes and omits some of them. That table furnishes V, J and clone size, whereas the DNA furnished D and trimming. Of 110,000 or so clones listed, 70% to 90% are singletons. This TCR came from a woman aged 70-85 years who had recovered from COVID-19. The V gene is TRBV5-1, the J gene TRBJ2-7; D may be TRBD1 (6 bases). Sequencing was done on a sample of peripheral blood. The CDR3 bases are TGCGCCAGCAGCATCTACAGGGAAGGATTCTACGAGCAGTACTTC. Protein product: CASSIYREGFYEQYF.